These 7 T cell receptor beta chains share one sample of origin, sequenced in a study of cytotoxic CD8 clonotypes in ibrutinib-treated CLL listed by TCRdb under 2021. The intended sense of this specimen's time point label: progressive disease on ibrutinib. The protocol used for the library was the immunoSEQ multiplex PCR assay. Sourced from immuneACCESS, this table was stored by TCRdb with only in-frame sequences that have V and J called. A share of the clones is absent; for the studies checked, an unresolved V gene accounts for under half, and the remainder has no known explanation. The sample records 150,000 to 200,000 clones, nearly 90% of which are singletons. 3% of the sample is held by the ten biggest clonotypes. The specimen comprised PBMCs, sampled at disease progression, from a patient treated with ibrutinib. The receptors here all came from a human donor with chronic lymphocytic leukemia.

The V call is TRBV19, the J call TRBJ1-1; 7 bases agree with TRBD1. V shed 7 bases and J 8 bases; nucleotides not matched to a gene: 16. The CDR3 loop spans 15 amino acids. Germline lookup yields CDR1 LNHDA and CDR2 SQIVND (reference sequence). The chain's CDR3 is CASTTVSGIGGEAFF. For the CDR3, the DNA is TGTGCCAGTACCACGGTTTCCGGTATAGGGGGCGAAGCTTTCTTT.

The chain has TRBV19 and TRBJ1-5; maybe TRBD1 (5 bases). The CDR3 spans 14 residues. V was pared by 3 bases and J by 7 bases, with 13 bases between. Germline V CDR1 and CDR2: LNHDA, SQIVND (reference sequence). CDR3 coding DNA: TGTGCCAGTAGTATTATGGGGCGAACCCAGCCCCAGCATTTT. Protein: CASSIMGRTQPQHF.

The chain joins TRBV6-6 to TRBJ2-6; D not resolved. This CDR3 comprises 15 residues. Germline V CDR1 and CDR2: MNHNY, SVGAGI (reference sequence). Between the trimmed V and J ends, which lost 7 bases and 0 bases, there was a span of 10 bases. CDR3 in amino acids: CASIVDGSGANVLTF. The CDR3 nucleotides read TGTGCCAGCATCGTGGACGGCTCTGGGGCCAACGTCCTGACTTTC.

This clone has only one observation. CDR3 sequence reads: CASSIGHGDEQYF. In DNA form, the CDR3 reads TGTGCCAGTAGTATAGGACATGGGGACGAGCAGTACTTC. This sequence joins TRBV19 and TRBJ2-7, with unresolved D. The CDR3 loop spans 13 amino acids. V was shortened by 1 base and J by 5 bases, with 9 bases between the two germline ends. Germline assignment: CDR1 LNHDA and CDR2 SQIVND (reference sequence).

The V and J genes are TRBV10-3 and TRBJ2-7; D is perhaps TRBD2 (7 bases). The CDR3 spans 15 residues. CDR1 and CDR2 (germline): ENHRY, SYGVKD. The V end lost 3 bases, the J end lost 5 bases, and 17 bases lay between the germline ends. DNA of the CDR3: TGTGCCATCAGTGATTTAGGGGGGGCAAGGGACGAGCAGTACTTC. It translates to CAISDLGGARDEQYF.

The chain carries TRBV6-5 and TRBJ1-4, with D possibly being TRBD1 (5 bases). Between the trimmed V and J ends, which lost 0 bases and 8 bases, there was a span of 13 bases. Germline values: CDR1 MNHEY, CDR2 SVGAGI. The CDR3 sequence is 15 residues long. In DNA, the CDR3 is TGTGCCAGCAGTTACTCGTATGGGCGGGGGGAAAAACTGTTTTTT. Translation gives CASSYSYGRGEKLFF.

This chain uses TRBV5-6 with TRBJ1-2; 10 bases are a match to TRBD1. The germline V gene encodes CDR1 SGHDT and CDR2 YYEEEE. Losses at the gene ends were 3 bases for V and 2 bases for J; bases not matched to a gene: 16. The CDR3 totals 19 residues. The CDR3 loop reads CASSSPADRGRVGNYGYTF. As DNA, the CDR3 is TGTGCCAGCAGCTCTCCCGCCGACAGGGGGCGCGTCGGGAACTATGGCTACACCTTC. The full variable domain, with the rest looked up from reference TRBV5-6 and TRBJ1-2, is DAGVTQSPTHLIKTRGQQVTLRCSPKSGHDTVSWYQQALGQGPQFIFQYYEEEERQRGNFPDRFSGHQFPNYSSELNVNALLLGDSALYLCASSSPADRGRVGNYGYTFGSGTRLTVV.